The source of this T cell receptor beta chain is a study of breast tumors, draining lymph nodes, adjacent tissues. Regarding the study as a whole: Tumor and nontumor repertoires were significantly more similar in luminal-like than in basal-like breast cancer. The data were judged consistent with most tumor T cells coming from lymph node and expanding in tumor. Tumor repertoires ranked between lymph nodes and nontumor tissue in diversity, with V and J gene preferences.

Breast cancer patients provided tissue from their axillary draining lymph nodes. Germline assignment: CDR1 SGHNT and CDR2 YYREEE (reference sequence). With V trimmed by 1 base and J by 8 bases, 2 bases remained unmatched. The CDR3 consists of 13 residues. MiXCR, applied by TCRdb to the multiplex PCR reads, yields one record per CDR3 protein. This sample has some 83,000 distinct CDR3 sequences, with 15% to 20% found just once. About this clonotype: The antigen remains undetermined.

Sample: axillary lymph node tissue. The genes are TRBV5-4 and TRBJ2-1, with 8 bases matching TRBD2. This clonotype originated in a female donor with breast cancer. Some clones in this sample may be carry-over from other donors' samples. CDR3 amino acids: CASSLTGGDEQFF. CDR3 bases: TGTGCCAGCAGCTTGACGGGGGGGGATGAGCAGTTCTTC.